The 25 T cell receptor beta chains given below trace back to one sample, sequenced in a study of shared clonotypes between healthy human individuals. Libraries were prepared by immunoSEQ multiplex PCR; TCRdb keeps only in-frame clonotypes and omits some of them. Altogether 450,000 or so clones are present, approximately 77% being singletons, with the ten largest covering around 12%. The material sequenced was PBMCs. The receptor source for this set is a woman aged 40 to 50 in good health. Some clones in this sample may be carry-over from other donors' samples.

This clone was observed once. This chain connects TRBV7-3 to TRBJ1-3; D is undetermined. V shed 8 bases and J shed 0 bases, with 8 bases lying between them. Germline values: CDR1 SGHTA, CDR2 FQGTGA. There are 13 residues in the CDR3. The CDR3 spells CASGRSSGNTIYF. In DNA form, the CDR3 reads TGTGCCAGCGGTCGGTCCTCTGGAAACACCATATATTTT. The variable domain in full, completed from reference TRBV7-3 and TRBJ1-3, reads GAGVSQTPSNKVTEKGKYVELRCDPISGHTALYWYRQSLGQGPEFLIYFQGTGAADDSGLPNDRFFAVRPEGSVSTLKIQRTERGDSAVYLCASGRSSGNTIYFGEGSWLTVV.

The chain joins TRBV7-2 to TRBJ2-3, with a weak D call TRBD2 (6 bases). Germline V gives CDR1 SGHTA, CDR2 FQGNSA. This CDR3 has 14 residues. Trimming left V 3 bases short and J 4 bases short, with 11 bases between. This chain's CDR3 is CASSFWDSADTQYF. CDR3 bases: TGTGCCAGCAGCTTTTGGGACTCAGCAGATACGCAGTATTTT.

The CDR3: CASTTQGSDTQYF. The CDR3 DNA reads as TGTGCCAGTACCACCCAGGGGTCGGATACGCAGTATTTT. This sequence joins TRBV19 and TRBJ2-3; perhaps TRBD1 as D (6 bases). CDR3 size: 13 residues. Germline V gene data show CDR1 as LNHDA and CDR2 as SQIVND (reference sequence). The V end lost 7 bases, the J end lost 6 bases, and 14 bases lay between the germline ends.

In the case of this clone: The conserved phenylalanine or tryptophan normally closing the CDR3 is absent here, so this likely arose from a read error. This chain uses TRBV30 with TRBJ1-1; 8 positions match TRBD1. Germline V gives CDR1 GTSNPN, CDR2 SVGIG (reference sequence). Trimming at V came to 3 bases and at J to 5 bases, leaving 8 bases not matched to a gene. CDR3 length equals 14 residues. CDR3 DNA: TGTGCCTGGAGCGGCGGCAGGGGGCAAACTGAAGCTTTCCTT. Residues: CAWSGGRGQTEAFL.

The gene calls are TRBV30 and TRBJ2-7, with 8 bases identical to TRBD2. Germline values: CDR1 GTSNPN, CDR2 SVGIG (reference sequence). The CDR3 totals 12 residues. Unmatched junction bases numbered 4, after V lost 4 bases and J lost 5 bases. DNA of the CDR3: TGTGCCTGGACGGCGGGGGGCCACGAGCAGTACTTC. It specifies CAWTAGGHEQYF.

The V and J genes are TRBV5-1 and TRBJ2-5, with 11 nucleotides matching TRBD1. The germline V gene encodes CDR1 SGHRS and CDR2 YFSETQ. This CDR3 is 15 amino acids long. The ends lost 4 bases at V and 7 bases at J; junction bases unmatched: 9. CDR3 sequence: CASSRGTGGSGTQYF. CDR3 coding DNA: TGCGCCAGCAGCCGCGGGACAGGGGGAAGCGGGACCCAGTACTTC.

This CDR3 is CAISSGFGEFSTDTQYF. DNA of the CDR3: TGTGCCATCAGCAGTGGGTTTGGCGAGTTCAGCACAGATACGCAGTATTTT. The gene calls are TRBV10-3 and TRBJ2-3; D remains ambiguous. This CDR3 has 17 amino acids. Germline CDR1 reads ENHRY; CDR2 reads SYGVKD. The V end lost 6 bases, the J end lost 0 bases, and 19 bases lay between the germline ends.

In regard to this clone: Mismatch with germline at one junction end may stem from a read error. This chain uses TRBV18 with TRBJ2-5; D might be TRBD2 (5 bases). The CDR3 has 14 residues. From germline, CDR1 is KGHSH and CDR2 LQKENI. CDR3: CASSTPGSVETQYF. The DNA of the CDR3 is TGTGCCAGCTCAACACCGGGGTCCGTAGAGACCCAGTACTTC. Together with reference TRBV18 and TRBJ2-5, the CDR3 gives the full variable domain: NAGVMQNPRHLVRRRGQEARLRCSPMKGHSHVYWYRQLPEEGLKFMVYLQKENIIDESGMPKERFSAEFPKEGPSILRIQQVVRGDSAAYFCASSTPGSVETQYFGPGTRLLVL.

The CDR3 is CASSYRTRMNTGELFF. Written as DNA, the CDR3 is TGTGCCAGCAGTTATAGGACTAGAATGAACACCGGGGAGCTGTTTTTT. This rearrangement joins TRBV6-5 to TRBJ2-2; 7 bases fit TRBD2. V lost 3 bases to trimming and J lost 1 base; unmatched junction nucleotides: 5. From germline, CDR1 is MNHEY and CDR2 SVGAGI. The CDR3 loop spans 16 amino acids.

With respect to this clone: A read error may produce the germline difference seen at one junction end. The chain uses TRBV7-7 and TRBJ2-1; 11 bases fit TRBD2. The CDR3 consists of 14 residues. CDR1 is SSHAT, CDR2 FNYEAQ, per germline (reference sequence). CDR3 protein: CVSSLEGTSGEQFF. The CDR3 DNA reads as TGTGTCAGCAGCTTAGAAGGGACTAGCGGTGAGCAGTTCTTC.

The chain recombines TRBV27 with TRBJ2-7; 12 bases match TRBD2. With 3 bases clipped from V and 1 base from J, the junction kept 1 base outside the gene matches. Germline-derived CDR1 and CDR2 are MNHEY and SMNVEV (reference sequence). The CDR3 consists of 15 residues. The CDR3: CASSFGLAGSYEQYF. The CDR3 DNA reads TGTGCCAGCAGTTTCGGACTAGCGGGATCCTACGAGCAGTACTTC.

Details on this clone: This could be a read error, since a much larger clone is one nucleotide away. Other DNA sequences within the sample encode an identical CDR3. The V call is TRBV29-1, the J call TRBJ1-1, with D perhaps TRBD1 (5 bases). The CDR3 contains 11 residues. Trimming took 7 bases from V and 6 from J, leaving 12 bases between them. Germline values: CDR1 SQVTM, CDR2 ANQGSEA. CDR3 bases: TGCAGCGCCGTCGGGGGTCCTGAAGCTTTCTTT. Its protein product is CSAVGGPEAFF.

The genes are TRBV5-4 and TRBJ2-1, with 9 positions matching TRBD2. CDR1 and CDR2 (germline): SGHNT, YYREEE (reference sequence). The CDR3 extends over 16 amino acids. The junction had 4 bases not matched to a gene; V was cut back by 0 bases and J by 3 bases. CDR3 coding DNA: TGTGCCAGCAGCTTGGCTGGGACTAGCAGCTACAATGAGCAGTTCTTC. It yields the protein CASSLAGTSSYNEQFF.

The V and J genes are TRBV6-5 and TRBJ2-7; maybe TRBD2 (6 bases). Between the trimmed V and J ends, which lost 3 bases and 6 bases, there was a span of 18 bases. The CDR3 has 15 residues. The germline CDR1 and CDR2 sequences are MNHEY and SVGAGI. The CDR3 nucleotides read TGTGCCAGCAGTTATCTGAGCGGGTCCTCTTTCGAGCAGTACTTC. This sequence encodes CASSYLSGSSFEQYF.

J is TRBJ2-3 and V is TRBV9; perhaps TRBD2 as D (6 bases). Trimming removed 0 bases from V and 4 bases from J, with 9 bases in between. Germline V CDR1 and CDR2: SGDLS, YYNGEE. CDR3 size: 14 residues. CDR3 protein: CASSVVGSADTQYF. The CDR3 DNA reads TGTGCCAGCAGCGTAGTCGGGAGTGCAGATACGCAGTATTTT.

This clone was observed once. The chain recombines TRBV5-1 with TRBJ2-3, with D unresolved. Germline V lookup: CDR1 SGHRS, CDR2 YFSETQ. The V gene lost 0 bases and the J gene lost 4 bases, with 9 bases spanning the gap. The CDR3 runs 14 residues. The CDR3: CASSLVVRADTQYF. DNA of the CDR3: TGCGCCAGCAGCTTGGTTGTACGCGCAGATACGCAGTATTTT.

This clone was observed a handful of times. The chain uses TRBV5-5 and TRBJ2-7; D tentatively fits TRBD1 or TRBD2 (6 bases each). CDR1 is SGHKS and CDR2 is YYEKEE in the germline V gene (reference sequence). Between the trimmed V and J ends, which lost 2 bases and 6 bases, there was a span of 12 bases. The CDR3 extends over 13 amino acids. CDR3 region: CASSLYRDFEQYF. The CDR3 bases are TGTGCCAGCAGCTTATACAGGGACTTCGAGCAGTACTTC.

CDR3 amino acids: CASSLAASGANTGELFF. CDR3 bases: TGCGCCAGCAGCTTGGCGGCTAGCGGGGCGAACACCGGGGAGCTGTTTTTT. V gene TRBV5-1 combines with J gene TRBJ2-2; TRBD2 aligns across 9 bases. CDR3 length: 17 residues. V was clipped by 0 bases and J by 0 bases; unmatched bases: 3. Germline V gene data show CDR1 as SGHRS and CDR2 as YFSETQ.

The chain employs TRBV7-9 and TRBJ2-7, with 9 bases identical to TRBD1. The CDR3 length is 15 residues. V lost 3 bases, J lost 7 bases, and 10 bases stayed unmatched. The germline V gene encodes CDR1 SEHNR and CDR2 FQNEAQ (reference sequence). The CDR3 sequence is CASSLSGTGLREQYF. CDR3 coding DNA: TGTGCCAGCAGCTTGTCTGGGACAGGGTTGAGGGAGCAGTACTTC.

The V call is TRBV7-3, the J call TRBJ2-3; unclear D gene. CDR1 and CDR2 (germline): SGHTA, FQGTGA. The CDR3 consists of 16 residues. Between the trimmed V and J ends, which lost 5 bases and 0 bases, there was a span of 15 bases. The CDR3 is CASSPLVLSSTDTQYF. The CDR3 DNA sequence: TGTGCCAGCAGCCCCTTAGTTCTAAGTAGCACAGATACGCAGTATTTT.

The chain uses TRBV30 and TRBJ2-7, with TRBD1 identical over 10 bases. CDR3 length: 16 amino acids. The trim removed 5 bases at V and 2 bases at J, leaving 12 bases unmatched. Germline CDR1 reads GTSNPN; CDR2 reads SVGIG (reference sequence). The CDR3 is CAWRGLGTGDPYEQYF. In DNA, the CDR3 is TGTGCCTGGCGGGGATTGGGGACAGGGGATCCCTACGAGCAGTACTTC.

V is TRBV30 and J is TRBJ2-4; 11 nucleotides agree with TRBD1. Per the germline V gene, CDR1 is GTSNPN and CDR2 is SVGIG (reference sequence). The V and J ends lost 5 bases and 7 bases, in that order; junction bases with no gene match: 4. The CDR3 sequence is 13 residues long. The CDR3 loop is CAWGQGAGNIQYF. CDR3 bases: TGTGCCTGGGGACAGGGGGCTGGGAACATTCAGTACTTC.

The V gene is TRBV5-1, the J gene TRBJ2-2; 10 nucleotides line up with TRBD2. The J segment lost 5 bases and the V segment lost 1 base, leaving 8 bases of the junction unmatched. CDR3 length equals 17 residues. Germline CDR1 SGHRS, CDR2 YFSETQ. The CDR3 protein is CASSLSASGRGTGELFF. Written as DNA, the CDR3 is TGCGCCAGCAGCTTGAGCGCTAGCGGGAGAGGAACCGGGGAGCTGTTTTTT.

The chain links TRBV7-6 to TRBJ2-7; possible D gene TRBD2, 6 bases. This CDR3 region has 17 residues. Trimming cost V 1 base and J 7 bases, with 23 bases left between them. CDR1 and CDR2 (germline): SGHVS, FNYEAQ. The CDR3 here is CASSLVSSGALAGEQYF. CDR3 sequence (DNA): TGTGCCAGCAGCTTAGTTAGTAGCGGAGCCCTTGCCGGGGAGCAGTACTTC.

To note about this clone: Other nucleotide sequences in the sample specify the same CDR3. The rearrangement links TRBV18 to TRBJ2-1, with unresolved D. V gave up 2 bases and J gave up 0 bases, with 5 bases separating them. The CDR3 is made up of 14 amino acids. Germline assignment: CDR1 KGHSH and CDR2 LQKENI. The CDR3 nucleotides read TGTGCCAGCTCACCAGGGGACTCCTACAATGAGCAGTTCTTC. Amino acid sequence: CASSPGDSYNEQFF.